These T cell receptor beta chains were read from a single sample in a study of patients and donors after allogeneic stem cell transplantation. In TCRdb, the RT-PCR reads were re-called with MiXCR into one record per CDR3 protein. This table holds roughly 200,000 distinct CDR3 sequences, 35% to 50% found once. The sequencing sample was made of blood, either unsorted or a sorted T cell fraction (not recorded which). These receptors came from a human donor who was either an allogeneic HSCT recipient or a stem cell or donor lymphocyte infusion donor (not recorded which). It is not recorded whose cells these are; they may come from a transplant donor. CDR3s include the opening cysteine and the closing phenylalanine or tryptophan. A D gene is named only where the DNA matches it firmly. Size values are once, few and many counts, or a class for expanded clones, and some rows have none.

j_gene,d_gene,abundance,v_gene,CDR3nt,CDR3aa
TRBJ1-1,.,few,TRBV20-1,TGCAGTGCTAGAGACCCTTCGCAGGCGAGGCAAGCTTTCTTT,CSARDPSQARQAFF
TRBJ2-1,.,.,TRBV4-3,TGCGCCAGCAGCCAGTATAGCGGGACAGGGAATGAGCAGTTCTTC,CASSQYSGTGNEQFF
TRBJ1-1,.,medium-sized,TRBV12-3/TRBV12-4,TGTGCCAGCAGTTTCCGACAGGTGAACACTGAAGCTTTCTTT,CASSFRQVNTEAFF
TRBJ2-7,.,.,TRBV28,TGTGCCACCACATACTCCTACGAGCAGTACTTC,CATTYSYEQYF
TRBJ2-1,.,.,TRBV5-1,TGCGCCAGCAACCCCGGGCAGGAAGATTGGAATGAGCAGTTCTTC,CASNPGQEDWNEQFF
TRBJ2-1,.,.,TRBV27,TGTGCCAGCAGTTTGTCGGCAGACAACAATGAGCAGTTCTTC,CASSLSADNNEQFF
TRBJ1-2,.,.,TRBV5-1,TGCGCCAGCAGCTTGGATGGGGGGATATATGGCTACACCTTC,CASSLDGGIYGYTF
TRBJ2-4,.,.,TRBV12-3/TRBV12-4,TGTGCCAGCCAGGGCACCATAGCCAAAAACATTCAGTACTTC,CASQGTIAKNIQYF
TRBJ1-2,TRBD1,.,TRBV6-6,TGTGCCAGCAGTCTACAGGGGGACCTCTATGGCTACACCTTC,CASSLQGDLYGYTF
TRBJ1-2,.,few,TRBV30,TGTGCCTGGACTCTCCTCCTGGGGGACTATGGCTACACCTTC,CAWTLLLGDYGYTF
TRBJ1-5,.,.,TRBV12-3/TRBV12-4,TGTGCCAGCAGTTTAGCGGGGCTTCAGCCCCAGCATTTT,CASSLAGLQPQHF
TRBJ1-2,.,few,TRBV29-1,TGCAGCGTTGAAGAGGCAGGGACCTATGGCTACACCTTC,CSVEEAGTYGYTF
TRBJ2-1,.,few,TRBV5-1,TGCGCCAGCAGCGCGTCCTCCCACACCTACAATGAGCAGTTCTTC,CASSASSHTYNEQFF
TRBJ2-3,TRBD2,.,TRBV27,TGTGCCAGCAGTTCCCCCGGGACTAGCGGGCCCCTACCATCCACAGATACGCAGTATTTT,CASSSPGTSGPLPSTDTQYF
TRBJ2-5,.,few,TRBV12-3/TRBV12-4,TGTGCCAGCAGACTCCCAGGTTGGGAGACCCAGTACTTC,CASRLPGWETQYF
TRBJ1-5,.,few,TRBV6-6,TGTGCCAGCAGTCTTCAGGCGAATCAGCCCCAGCATTTT,CASSLQANQPQHF
TRBJ2-5,.,few,TRBV29-1,TGCAGCACCTGGCTGGAGACCCAGTACTTC,CSTWLETQYF
TRBJ2-7,.,.,TRBV12-3/TRBV12-4,TGTGCCAGCGAGTCAGGAGAGCGGAATAGCGAGCAGTACTTC,CASESGERNSEQYF
TRBJ2-1,TRBD1,.,TRBV20-1,TGCAGTGCTAGTCGGGACAGGGCGGCTGAGCAGTTCTTC,CSASRDRAAEQFF
TRBJ2-3,.,once,TRBV6-5,TGTGCCAGCAGTTACGGCACCACAGATACGCAGTATTTT,CASSYGTTDTQYF
TRBJ1-2,.,.,TRBV20-1,TGCAGTAAACAGGGTGACGGTGGCTACACCTTC,CSKQGDGGYTF
TRBJ1-2,.,once,TRBV5-1,TGCGCCACCCCGGACAGCCGCTATGGCTACACCTTC,CATPDSRYGYTF
TRBJ1-2,TRBD1,few,TRBV7-2,TGTGCCAGCAGCTTAGATCAGGGGGGAGGCTACACCTTC,CASSLDQGGGYTF
TRBJ2-7,.,few,TRBV3-1,TGTGCCAGCAGCCAAGAAAATACAGGGAGAATCTCCTACGAGCAGTACTTC,CASSQENTGRISYEQYF
TRBJ2-7,.,.,TRBV28,TGTGCCAGCAGTGCACAGGGTAGAAGATCCTACGAGCGGTACTTC,CASSAQGRRSYERYF
TRBJ2-1,TRBD1,.,TRBV5-4,TGTGCCAGCCGGGACAGCGAGGGTAATGAGCAGTTCTTC,CASRDSEGNEQFF
TRBJ1-6,.,.,TRBV12-3/TRBV12-4,TGTGCCAGCGGATCTTGGGGTTCACCCCTCCACTTT,CASGSWGSPLHF
TRBJ1-2,.,many,TRBV15,TGTGCCACCGGGACGGTTAGCTATGGCTACACCTTC,CATGTVSYGYTF
TRBJ2-7,TRBD2,.,TRBV7-9,TGTGCCAGCAGCCTACCCGGGATTAGCGGGACCTACGAGCAGTACTTC,CASSLPGISGTYEQYF